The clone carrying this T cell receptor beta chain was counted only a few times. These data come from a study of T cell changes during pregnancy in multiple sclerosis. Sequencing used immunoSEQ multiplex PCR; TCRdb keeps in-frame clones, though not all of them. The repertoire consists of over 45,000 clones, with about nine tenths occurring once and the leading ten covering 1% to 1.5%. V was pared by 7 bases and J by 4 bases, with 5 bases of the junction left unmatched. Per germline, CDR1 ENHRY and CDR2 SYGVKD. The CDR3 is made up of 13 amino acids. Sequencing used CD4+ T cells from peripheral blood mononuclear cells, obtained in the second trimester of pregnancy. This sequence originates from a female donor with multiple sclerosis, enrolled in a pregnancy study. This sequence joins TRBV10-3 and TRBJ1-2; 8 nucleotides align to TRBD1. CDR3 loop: CAITGQGGYGYTF. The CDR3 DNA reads TGTGCCATCACCGGACAGGGAGGCTATGGCTACACCTTC.